These 23 T cell receptor beta chains came from one sample sequenced in a study of control samples from healthy donors and cancer patients. Here immunoSEQ multiplex PCR was the method, and the copy in TCRdb shows in-frame clones only, minus some. Among nearly 40,000 clones, around 90% were seen once, and the ten largest hold 3% to 4.5%. Sequencing was carried out using blood. All receptors derive from a woman aged 50 to 65 in good health.

This clone was seen a single time. The rearrangement uses TRBV14 and TRBJ2-3; 10 bases match TRBD2. This CDR3 region has 17 residues. J was trimmed by 2 bases and V by 3 bases; bases with no gene match: 8. Per germline, CDR1 SGHDN and CDR2 FVKESK. The CDR3 DNA reads TGTGCCAGCAGCCACGACCTAGCGGGGGCATCCACAGATACGCAGTATTTT. Encoded protein: CASSHDLAGASTDTQYF.

V is TRBV5-1 and J is TRBJ1-2; 7 bases agree with TRBD1. There are 14 residues in the CDR3. V gave up 5 bases and J gave up 3 bases; unmatched junction bases: 7. CDR1 SGHRS and CDR2 YFSETQ come from the germline V gene. CDR3 DNA: TGCGCCAGCAGTCCCAGGGACAGTCACTATGGCTACACCTTC. Amino acids: CASSPRDSHYGYTF. Using reference TRBV5-1 and TRBJ1-2 for the parts outside the CDR3, the full variable domain is KAGVTQTPRYLIKTRGQQVTLSCSPISGHRSVSWYQQTPGQGLQFLFEYFSETQRNKGNFPGRFSGRQFSNSRSEMNVSTLELGDSALYLCASSPRDSHYGYTFGSGTRLTVV.

This clone was detected a few times. The CDR3: CASSEWEGWNTEAFF. CDR3 bases: TGTGCCAGCAGTGAATGGGAGGGCTGGAACACTGAAGCTTTCTTT. The J gene is TRBJ1-1, the V gene TRBV25-1; no clear D gene. The V end lost 1 base, the J end lost 1 base, and 10 bases lay between the germline ends. Germline-derived CDR1 and CDR2 are MGHDK and SYGVNS. The CDR3 has 15 residues. Complete variable domain (other parts from reference TRBV25-1 and TRBJ1-1): EADIYQTPRYLVIGTGKKITLECSQTMGHDKMYWYQQDPGMELHLIHYSYGVNSTEKGDLSSESTVSRIRTEHFPLTLESARPSHTSQYLCASSEWEGWNTEAFFGQGTRLTVV.

CDR3 DNA sequence: TGTGCCAGCAGTGCCAGCATGGGACAGGGAAAATACAATGAGCAGTTCTTC. Amino acids: CASSASMGQGKYNEQFF. V and J are TRBV6-1 and TRBJ2-1; TRBD1 matches at 9 bases. The length of the CDR3 is 17 residues. Trimming at V came to 4 bases and at J to 4 bases, leaving 11 bases not matched to a gene. Germline-derived CDR1 and CDR2 are MNHNS and SASEGT.

The chain is built from TRBV12-3 or TRBV12-4 and TRBJ2-7, with D possibly being TRBD2 (6 bases). Deletions cut 6 bases from V and 9 bases from J, with 12 bases between. CDR3 length equals 11 residues. Here the CDR3 reads CASSTGVVQYF. CDR3 in DNA: TGTGCCAGCAGCACGGGGGTGGTGCAGTACTTC.

The chain recombines TRBV6-5 with TRBJ1-4, with D possibly being TRBD1 (6 bases). CDR1 MNHEY and CDR2 SVGAGI come from the germline V gene. This CDR3 spans 14 amino acids. Trimming removed 5 bases at V and 8 bases at J, with 15 bases between. CDR3 residues: CASSLRGVGEKLFF. The CDR3 bases are TGTGCCAGCAGTCTCAGGGGCGTTGGAGAAAAACTGTTTTTT.

This chain links TRBV12-5 with TRBJ2-6; D unclear. CDR3 length: 17 amino acids. V was trimmed by 6 bases and J by 2 bases, leaving 17 bases between them. Germline V gene lookup returns CDR1 LGHNT and CDR2 FRNRAP. The CDR3 DNA reads TGTGCTAGTGGCCCGGTGCAGACCCCAACTGGGGCCAACGTCCTGACTTTC. Translation: CASGPVQTPTGANVLTF.

The chain employs TRBV2 and TRBJ1-1; a possible D gene is TRBD1 (5 bases). V shed 4 bases and J shed 0 bases, with 12 bases lying between them. The CDR3 loop spans 15 amino acids. CDR1 and CDR2 (germline): SNHLY, FYNNEI. The CDR3 bases are TGTGCCAGCAGTGGATGGGGGGTCATGAACACTGAAGCTTTCTTT. Translated, it gives CASSGWGVMNTEAFF.

This clone has a single count. J is TRBJ2-4 and V is TRBV7-9; D ambiguous. Trimming took off 5 bases at V and 8 bases at J, with 10 bases between the two ends. Germline loops: CDR1 SEHNR, CDR2 FQNEAQ (reference sequence). The CDR3 covers 12 residues. Written as DNA, the CDR3 is TGTGCCAGCAGCGCCCGTGGTGACATTCAGTACTTC. This encodes CASSARGDIQYF.

The chain recombines TRBV5-6 with TRBJ1-1, with D perhaps TRBD1 (6 bases). This CDR3 is built from 14 residues. V lost 3 bases and J 8 bases, leaving 17 bases between the germline ends. Germline V gene lookup returns CDR1 SGHDT and CDR2 YYEEEE. CDR3 region: CASSSLKPGQEAFF. CDR3 DNA sequence: TGTGCCAGCAGCTCTCTCAAACCGGGACAAGAAGCTTTCTTT.

Comment on this clone: The junction shows a germline mismatch at one end, possibly a read error. The CDR3 protein is CASSPRQLNTEAFF. The CDR3 coding sequence is TGTGCCAGCTCTCCACGACAGTTGAACACTGAAGCTTTCTTT. The chain has TRBV18 and TRBJ1-1, with D tentatively TRBD1 (5 bases). Germline lookup yields CDR1 KGHSH and CDR2 LQKENI. The CDR3 runs to 14 residues.

This clone was seen more than once but under ten times. This chain joins TRBV28 and TRBJ1-1; TRBD1 might be the D (6 bases). CDR3 length: 14 amino acids. The ends were cut back, 7 bases at V and 1 base at J, with 13 bases in the middle. Germline CDR1 MDHEN, CDR2 SYDVKM. The CDR3 coding sequence is TGTGCCAGCATCACGGGGGGCCGGAACACTGAAGCTTTCTTT. It encodes CASITGGRNTEAFF.

By proportion, this clone is large. The rearrangement joins TRBV5-5 to TRBJ1-1; the D is unclear. CDR1 SGHKS and CDR2 YYEKEE come from the germline V gene (reference sequence). Trimming cost V 4 bases and J 5 bases, with 9 bases left between them. The CDR3 sequence is 12 residues long. The CDR3 spells CASSLLGTEAFF. The CDR3 bases are TGTGCCAGCAGCCTTTTAGGAACTGAAGCTTTCTTT. Complete variable domain (other parts from reference TRBV5-5 and TRBJ1-1): DAGVTQSPTHLIKTRGQQVTLRCSPISGHKSVSWYQQVLGQGPQFIFQYYEKEERGRGNFPDRFSARQFPNYSSELNVNALLLGDSALYLCASSLLGTEAFFGQGTRLTVV.

The chain carries TRBV4-3 and TRBJ1-1, with a possible D match to TRBD1 (6 bases). Trimming stripped 1 base from V and 6 bases from J, with 12 bases between. This CDR3 comprises 14 residues. CDR1 is LGHNA and CDR2 is YSLEER in the germline V gene. CDR3: CASSQGQAGAEAFF. CDR3 nucleotides: TGCGCCAGCAGCCAAGGACAGGCTGGGGCTGAAGCTTTCTTT.

The chain recombines TRBV27 with TRBJ1-2; D may be TRBD1 (5 bases). The CDR3 totals 12 residues. V was pared by 5 bases and J by 5 bases, with 9 bases between. The germline CDR1 and CDR2 sequences are MNHEY and SMNVEV (reference sequence). CDR3 nucleotide sequence: TGTGCCAGCAGTGGTTGGGGGTATGGCTACACCTTC. Translated, it gives CASSGWGYGYTF.

The chain joins TRBV9 to TRBJ1-1, with 10 bases that match TRBD1. V lost 2 bases and J lost 5; bases outside the gene matches: 0. This CDR3 comprises 13 residues. Germline V gives CDR1 SGDLS, CDR2 YYNGEE. CDR3 residues: CASSVDRGTEAFF. The CDR3 DNA sequence: TGTGCCAGCAGCGTGGACAGGGGGACTGAAGCTTTCTTT.

This sequence joins TRBV6-1 and TRBJ1-2, with 8 bases identical to TRBD1. With V trimmed by 3 bases and J by 3 bases, 3 bases remained unmatched. Per germline, CDR1 MNHNS and CDR2 SASEGT. The CDR3 has 14 residues. The CDR3 spells CASSDNRGDYGYTF. In nucleotides, the CDR3 is TGTGCCAGCAGTGACAACAGGGGGGACTATGGCTACACCTTC.

The chain uses TRBV28 and TRBJ1-5; 7 bases line up with TRBD1. CDR3 length: 16 residues. V trimming: 6 bases; J trimming: 4 bases; junction bases outside the gene matches: 12. Germline V gene data show CDR1 as MDHEN and CDR2 as SYDVKM. CDR3 residues: CASRMRGTVDNQPQHF. Here the CDR3 DNA reads TGTGCCAGCAGGATGAGGGGGACAGTAGATAATCAGCCCCAGCATTTT. Variable domain in full (rest from reference TRBV28 and TRBJ1-5): DVKVTQSSRYLVKRTGEKVFLECVQDMDHENMFWYRQDPGLGLRLIYFSYDVKMKEKGDIPEGYSVSREKKERFSLILESASTNQTSMYLCASRMRGTVDNQPQHFGDGTRLSIL.

V usage is TRBV1 and J usage is TRBJ2-2; TRBD1, the table's D call, lacks a check against the DNA. TRBV1 is a pseudogene locus. The CDR3 has 19 amino acids. The CDR3 reads CTSSQSPPGTGEGTGELFF. CDR3 DNA: TGCACCAGCAGCCAATCTCCTCCCGGGACAGGGGAGGGAACCGGGGAGCTGTTTTTT.

The J gene is TRBJ1-2, the V gene TRBV28, with TRBD1 matching over 9 bases. Trimming took 10 bases from V and 7 from J; bases not matched to a gene: 13. This CDR3 is built from 14 residues. Germline values: CDR1 MDHEN, CDR2 SYDVKM. The chain's CDR3 is CATPSEQGAPGYTF. CDR3 coding DNA: TGTGCCACCCCATCCGAACAGGGGGCGCCTGGCTACACCTTC.

This clone has just one count. This chain connects TRBV20-1 to TRBJ1-1; maybe TRBD1 (5 bases). The CDR3 runs to 14 residues. Per the germline V gene, CDR1 is DFQATT and CDR2 is SNEGSKA (reference sequence). Deletions cut 3 bases from V and 10 bases from J, with 21 bases between. This CDR3 is CSASYTGTFDGAFF. CDR3 DNA sequence: TGCAGTGCTAGTTATACCGGGACCTTCGACGGAGCTTTCTTT.

The chain has TRBV2 and TRBJ2-2, with D possibly TRBD1 on 5 matching bases. The CDR3 totals 15 residues. Trimming removed 7 bases from V and 0 bases from J, with 12 bases in between. Looked up from germline, CDR1 is SNHLY and CDR2 is FYNNEI. The CDR3 nucleotides are TGTGCCAGCAAGTTTACAGGAGCGAACACCGGGGAGCTGTTTTTT. Translated: CASKFTGANTGELFF.

This chain joins TRBV28 and TRBJ1-1; 8 nucleotides match TRBD1. The length of the CDR3 is 15 residues. The trim removed 4 bases at V and 4 bases at J, leaving 8 bases unmatched. The germline CDR1 and CDR2 sequences are MDHEN and SYDVKM. CDR3 loop: CASSSQGAVSTEAFF. As DNA, the CDR3 is TGTGCCAGCAGTTCTCAGGGGGCGGTGAGCACTGAAGCTTTCTTT.